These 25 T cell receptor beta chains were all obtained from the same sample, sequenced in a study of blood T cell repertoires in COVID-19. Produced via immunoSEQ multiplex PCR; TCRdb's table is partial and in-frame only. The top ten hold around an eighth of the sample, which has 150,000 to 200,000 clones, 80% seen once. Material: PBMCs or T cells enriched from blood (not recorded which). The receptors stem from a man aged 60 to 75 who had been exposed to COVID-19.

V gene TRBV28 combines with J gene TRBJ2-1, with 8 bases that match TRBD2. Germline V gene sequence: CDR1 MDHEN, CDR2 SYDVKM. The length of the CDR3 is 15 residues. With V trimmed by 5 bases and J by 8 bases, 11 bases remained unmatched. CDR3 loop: CASSATSGHKDEQFF. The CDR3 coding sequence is TGTGCCAGCAGTGCCACTAGCGGACACAAGGATGAGCAGTTCTTC.

CDR3 nucleotide sequence: TGTGCCAGCAGCTTAGGACAGGGAGGTTACGAGCAGTACTTC. Translating it yields CASSLGQGGYEQYF. The chain recombines TRBV7-7 with TRBJ2-7; possible D gene TRBD1, 7 bases. Germline CDR1 is SSHAT and CDR2 is FNYEAQ (reference sequence). The V and J ends lost 1 base and 4 bases respectively, with 11 bases between them. The CDR3 extends over 14 amino acids.

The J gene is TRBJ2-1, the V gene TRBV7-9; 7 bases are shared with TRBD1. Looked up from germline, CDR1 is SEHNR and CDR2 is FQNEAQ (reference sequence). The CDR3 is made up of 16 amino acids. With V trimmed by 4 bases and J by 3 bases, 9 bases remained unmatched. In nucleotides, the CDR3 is TGTGCCAGCAGCTCATTACAGGGGTCGGACTACAATGAGCAGTTCTTC. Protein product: CASSSLQGSDYNEQFF.

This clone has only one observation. DNA of the CDR3: TGTGCCATCAGCGGGACTGCGACGAACACCGGGGAGCTGTTTTTT. It codes for CAISGTATNTGELFF. The rearrangement joins TRBV10-3 to TRBJ2-2, with a tentative D call TRBD2 (6 bases). V was shortened by 6 bases and J by 0 bases, with 11 bases between the two germline ends. This CDR3 has 15 amino acids. Germline V gives CDR1 ENHRY, CDR2 SYGVKD.

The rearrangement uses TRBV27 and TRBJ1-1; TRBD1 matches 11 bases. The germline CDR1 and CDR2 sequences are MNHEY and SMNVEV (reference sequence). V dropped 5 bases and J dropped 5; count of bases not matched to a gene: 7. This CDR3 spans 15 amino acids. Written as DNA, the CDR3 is TGTGCCAGCAGTGTAGGGACAGGGGGGAATACTGAAGCTTTCTTT. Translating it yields CASSVGTGGNTEAFF.

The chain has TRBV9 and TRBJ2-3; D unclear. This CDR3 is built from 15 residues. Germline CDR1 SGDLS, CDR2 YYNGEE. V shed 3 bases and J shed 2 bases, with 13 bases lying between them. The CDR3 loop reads CASSEYVRNTDTQYF. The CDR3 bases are TGTGCCAGCAGCGAGTACGTCAGAAACACAGATACGCAGTATTTT.

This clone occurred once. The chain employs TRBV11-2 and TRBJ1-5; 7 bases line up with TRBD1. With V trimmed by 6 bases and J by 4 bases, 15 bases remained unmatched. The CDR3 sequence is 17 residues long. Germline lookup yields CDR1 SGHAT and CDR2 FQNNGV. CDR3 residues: CASSFGQVGGANQPQHF. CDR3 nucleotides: TGTGCCAGCAGTTTCGGACAGGTTGGAGGGGCAAATCAGCCCCAGCATTTT.

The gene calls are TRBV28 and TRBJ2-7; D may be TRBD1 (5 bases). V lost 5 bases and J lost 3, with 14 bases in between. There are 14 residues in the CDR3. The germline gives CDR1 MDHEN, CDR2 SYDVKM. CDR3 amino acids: CASSGAELIYEQYF. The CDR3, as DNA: TGTGCCAGCAGTGGGGCAGAACTCATCTACGAGCAGTACTTC.

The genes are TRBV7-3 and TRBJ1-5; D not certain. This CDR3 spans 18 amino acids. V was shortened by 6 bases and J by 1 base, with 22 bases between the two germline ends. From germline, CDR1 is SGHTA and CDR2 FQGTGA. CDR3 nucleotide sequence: TGTGCCAGCAGGCCCGCCCGACACTGCCGTGAGAGCAATCAGCCCCAGCATTTT. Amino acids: CASRPARHCRESNQPQHF.

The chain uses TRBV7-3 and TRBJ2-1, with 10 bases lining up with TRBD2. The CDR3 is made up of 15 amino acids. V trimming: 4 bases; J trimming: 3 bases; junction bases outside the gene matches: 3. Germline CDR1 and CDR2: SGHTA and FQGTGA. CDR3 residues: CASSSGLAVYNEQFF. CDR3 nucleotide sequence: TGTGCCAGCAGCTCCGGACTAGCGGTCTACAATGAGCAGTTCTTC.

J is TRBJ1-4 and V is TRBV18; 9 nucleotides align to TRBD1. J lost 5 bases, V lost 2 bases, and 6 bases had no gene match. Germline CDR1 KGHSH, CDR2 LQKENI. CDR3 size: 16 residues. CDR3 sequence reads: CASSPVWGQGNEKLFF. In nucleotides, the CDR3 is TGTGCCAGCTCACCAGTCTGGGGACAGGGCAATGAAAAACTGTTTTTT.

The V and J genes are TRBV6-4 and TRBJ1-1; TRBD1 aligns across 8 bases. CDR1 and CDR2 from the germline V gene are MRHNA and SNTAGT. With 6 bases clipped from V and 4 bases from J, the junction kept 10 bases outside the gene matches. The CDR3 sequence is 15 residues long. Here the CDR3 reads CASRIDGQGVTEAFF. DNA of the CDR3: TGTGCCAGCAGAATTGATGGACAGGGCGTCACTGAAGCTTTCTTT.

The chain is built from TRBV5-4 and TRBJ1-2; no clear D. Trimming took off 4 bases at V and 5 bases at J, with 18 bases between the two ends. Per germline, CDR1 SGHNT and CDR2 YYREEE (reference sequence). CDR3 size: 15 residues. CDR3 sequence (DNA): TGTGCCAGCAGCCTCCACCCCCCGAGCGATTATGGCTACACCTTC. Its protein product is CASSLHPPSDYGYTF.

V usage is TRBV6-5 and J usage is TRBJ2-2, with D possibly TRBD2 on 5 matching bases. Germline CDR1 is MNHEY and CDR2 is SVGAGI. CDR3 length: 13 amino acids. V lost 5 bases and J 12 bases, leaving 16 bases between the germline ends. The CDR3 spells CASSTRTDWKLFF. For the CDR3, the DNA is TGTGCCAGCAGTACTAGGACGGACTGGAAGCTGTTTTTT.

The CDR3 DNA reads as TGTGCCAGCAGCCCCGGGGGGGTGGGTACCGGGGAGCTGTTTTTT. Translated, it gives CASSPGGVGTGELFF. This sequence joins TRBV7-3 and TRBJ2-2; 8 bases align to TRBD2. Trimming took 5 bases from V and 5 from J; bases not matched to a gene: 7. Germline loops: CDR1 SGHTA, CDR2 FQGTGA. CDR3 size: 15 residues. The whole variable domain, remainder taken from reference TRBV7-3 and TRBJ2-2, is GAGVSQTPSNKVTEKGKYVELRCDPISGHTALYWYRQSLGQGPEFLIYFQGTGAADDSGLPNDRFFAVRPEGSVSTLKIQRTERGDSAVYLCASSPGGVGTGELFFGEGSRLTVL.

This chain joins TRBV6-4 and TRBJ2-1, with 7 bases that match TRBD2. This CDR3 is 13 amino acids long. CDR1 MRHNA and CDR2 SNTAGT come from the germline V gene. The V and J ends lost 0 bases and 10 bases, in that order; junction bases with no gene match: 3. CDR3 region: CASSDSAAGEQFF. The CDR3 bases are TGTGCCAGCAGTGACTCGGCAGCGGGAGAGCAGTTCTTC.

The CDR3: CASSLVVAEPYNEQFF. In DNA, the CDR3 is TGTGCCAGCAGCTTAGTTGTAGCCGAGCCCTACAATGAGCAGTTCTTC. V and J are TRBV11-3 and TRBJ2-1; no reliable D call. V was shortened by 1 base and J by 2 bases, with 12 bases between the two germline ends. Germline CDR1 SGHNT, CDR2 YENEEA. There are 16 residues in the CDR3.

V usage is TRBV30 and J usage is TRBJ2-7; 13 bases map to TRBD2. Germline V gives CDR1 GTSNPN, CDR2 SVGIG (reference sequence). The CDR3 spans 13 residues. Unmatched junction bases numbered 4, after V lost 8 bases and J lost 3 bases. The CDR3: CAGRTSGGYEQYF. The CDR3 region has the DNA TGTGCCGGCCGGACTAGCGGGGGCTACGAGCAGTACTTC.

Here the CDR3 reads CASSLGGLAGGGDTQYF. The CDR3 DNA follows: TGTGCCAGCAGCTTGGGTGGGCTAGCGGGAGGTGGAGATACGCAGTATTTT. The chain couples TRBV5-4 to TRBJ2-3; 11 nucleotides line up with TRBD2. Trimming took 0 bases from V and 5 from J; bases not matched to a gene: 8. The CDR3 covers 17 residues. Germline V gene data show CDR1 as SGHNT and CDR2 as YYREEE (reference sequence).

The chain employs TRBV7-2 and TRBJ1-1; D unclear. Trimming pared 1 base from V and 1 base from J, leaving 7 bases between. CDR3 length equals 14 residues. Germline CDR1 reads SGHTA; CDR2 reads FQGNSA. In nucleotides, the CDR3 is TGTGCCAGCAGCTTAGGACACGCGAACACTGAAGCTTTCTTT. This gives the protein CASSLGHANTEAFF.

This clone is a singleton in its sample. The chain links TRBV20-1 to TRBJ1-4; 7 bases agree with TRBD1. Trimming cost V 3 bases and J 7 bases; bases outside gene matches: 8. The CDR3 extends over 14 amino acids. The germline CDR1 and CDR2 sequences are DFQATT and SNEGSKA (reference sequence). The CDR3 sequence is CSASGDSKIEKLFF. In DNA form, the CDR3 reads TGCAGTGCTAGTGGGGACAGCAAAATTGAAAAACTGTTTTTT.

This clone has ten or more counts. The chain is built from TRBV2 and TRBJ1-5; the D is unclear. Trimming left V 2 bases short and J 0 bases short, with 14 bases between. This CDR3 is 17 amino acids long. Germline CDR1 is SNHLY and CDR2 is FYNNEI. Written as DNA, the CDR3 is TGTGCCAGCAGTGAAATGAGTGGCGGTTATAGCAATCAGCCCCAGCATTTT. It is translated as CASSEMSGGYSNQPQHF.

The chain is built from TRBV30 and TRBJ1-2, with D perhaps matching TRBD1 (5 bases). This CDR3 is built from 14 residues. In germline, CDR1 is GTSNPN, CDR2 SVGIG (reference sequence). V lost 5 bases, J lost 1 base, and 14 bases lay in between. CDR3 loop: CAWGETEINYGYTF. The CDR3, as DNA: TGTGCCTGGGGGGAGACAGAAATTAACTATGGCTACACCTTC.

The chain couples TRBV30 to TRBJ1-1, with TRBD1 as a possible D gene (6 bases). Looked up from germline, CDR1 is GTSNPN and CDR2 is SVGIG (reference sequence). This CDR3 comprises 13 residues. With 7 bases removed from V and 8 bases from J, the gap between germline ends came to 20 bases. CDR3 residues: CASRRGGVREAFF. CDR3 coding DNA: TGTGCCTCCCGGCGGGGGGGCGTCAGGGAAGCTTTCTTT.

The CDR3 DNA reads TGTGCCAGCATTCTTAACAGGGGGAATGGCTACACCTTC. Its translation is CASILNRGNGYTF. The chain joins TRBV12-3 or TRBV12-4 to TRBJ1-2; 8 nucleotides agree with TRBD1. The CDR3 totals 13 residues. V lost 7 bases to trimming and J lost 6 bases; unmatched junction nucleotides: 7.